What follows are 3 T cell receptor beta chains derived from one specimen sequenced in a study of blood T cell repertoires in COVID-19. Assay used: immunoSEQ multiplex PCR; TCRdb lists only in-frame clones, some missing. The table includes about 67,000 clones, about 90% detected once. The specimen was peripheral blood. The receptor source for this set is a man aged 45-65 years with active COVID-19.

This clone was seen a single time. The sample contains more than one DNA sequence encoding this CDR3. The V and J genes are TRBV19 and TRBJ2-7; 11 nucleotides agree with TRBD2. Germline CDR1 is LNHDA and CDR2 is SQIVND (reference sequence). With 4 bases clipped from V and 3 bases from J, the junction kept 5 bases outside the gene matches. The length of the CDR3 is 15 residues. In nucleotides, the CDR3 is TGTGCCAGTAGTAAGGGGACTAGCGGTGTCTACGAGCAGTACTTC. It yields the protein CASSKGTSGVYEQYF.

This clone was counted between two and nine times. The CDR3 loop reads CAISSQGRMNSPLHF. CDR3 DNA sequence: TGTGCCATCAGTTCACAGGGGCGTATGAATTCACCCCTCCACTTT. The V call is TRBV10-3, the J call TRBJ1-6; 7 bases line up with TRBD1. Losses at the gene ends were 5 bases for V and 7 bases for J; bases not matched to a gene: 8. Germline-derived CDR1 and CDR2 are ENHRY and SYGVKD. This CDR3 region has 15 residues.

The chain recombines TRBV5-1 with TRBJ2-4; TRBD1 matches 7 bases. Per germline, CDR1 SGHRS and CDR2 YFSETQ. J gave up 0 bases and V 5 bases, and 5 bases lay outside the gene matches. The CDR3 is 15 residues long. The DNA of the CDR3 is TGCGCCAGCAGATCAGGGGGTCTAGCCAAAAACATTCAGTACTTC. The encoded protein is CASRSGGLAKNIQYF.